Only a few counts were recorded for the clone carrying this T cell receptor (beta chain). Antigen specificity is unknown. This specimen belongs to a study of PD-1 blockade in classical Hodgkin lymphoma. Study results and limitations: Reports indicated that newly diagnosed patients had lower baseline TCR diversity than healthy donors did. TCR diversity rose significantly by C4D1 in CD4+ but not CD8+ cells.

Every patient relapsed after autologous stem cell transplantation, and brentuximab vedotin exposure varied. Repertoires were generated with immunoSEQ multiplex PCR, while TCRdb's copy carries only in-frame clones and drops some. Of around 60,000 clones listed, 88% were seen once; the top ten hold less than 6.5%. The sequencing here drew on peripheral blood mononuclear cells (PBMCs), taken before the second cycle of nivolumab. The clonotype originates from a human donor with classical Hodgkin lymphoma.

The CDR3 loop reads CASSPKVGHRQPQHF. CDR3 nucleotide sequence: TGTGCCAGCTCACCAAAAGTGGGCCATCGCCAGCCCCAGCATTTT. This sequence joins TRBV18 and TRBJ1-5, with D unresolved. This CDR3 is 15 amino acids long. Trimming removed 2 bases from V and 7 bases from J, with 15 bases in between. Germline V lookup: CDR1 KGHSH, CDR2 LQKENI. Complete variable domain (other parts from reference TRBV18 and TRBJ1-5): NAGVMQNPRHLVRRRGQEARLRCSPMKGHSHVYWYRQLPEEGLKFMVYLQKENIIDESGMPKERFSAEFPKEGPSILRIQQVVRGDSAAYFCASSPKVGHRQPQHFGDGTRLSIL.